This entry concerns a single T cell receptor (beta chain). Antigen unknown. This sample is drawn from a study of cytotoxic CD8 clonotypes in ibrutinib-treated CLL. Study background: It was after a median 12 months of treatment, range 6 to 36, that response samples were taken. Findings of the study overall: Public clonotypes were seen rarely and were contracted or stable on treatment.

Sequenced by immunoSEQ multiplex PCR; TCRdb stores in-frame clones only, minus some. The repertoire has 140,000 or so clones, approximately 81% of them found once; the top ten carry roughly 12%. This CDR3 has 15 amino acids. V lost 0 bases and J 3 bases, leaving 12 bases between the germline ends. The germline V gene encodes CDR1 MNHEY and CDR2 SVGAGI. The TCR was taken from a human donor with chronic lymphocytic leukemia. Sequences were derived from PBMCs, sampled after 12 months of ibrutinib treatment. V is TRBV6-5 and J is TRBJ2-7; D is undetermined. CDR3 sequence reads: CASSYSDGPGYEQYF. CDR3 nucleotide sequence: TGTGCCAGCAGTTACTCTGACGGGCCCGGCTACGAGCAGTACTTC.